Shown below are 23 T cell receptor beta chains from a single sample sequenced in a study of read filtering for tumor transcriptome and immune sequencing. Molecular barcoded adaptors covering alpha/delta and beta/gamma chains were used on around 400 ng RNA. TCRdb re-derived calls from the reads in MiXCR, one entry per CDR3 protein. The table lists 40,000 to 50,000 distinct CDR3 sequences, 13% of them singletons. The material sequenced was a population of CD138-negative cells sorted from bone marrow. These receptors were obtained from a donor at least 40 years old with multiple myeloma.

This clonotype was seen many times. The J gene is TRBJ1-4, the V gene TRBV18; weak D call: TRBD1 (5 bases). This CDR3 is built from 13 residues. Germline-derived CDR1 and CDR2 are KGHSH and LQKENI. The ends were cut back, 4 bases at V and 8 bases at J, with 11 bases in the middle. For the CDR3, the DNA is TGTGCCAGCTCACTCGGAGGGGCGGAAAAACTGTTTTTT. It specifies CASSLGGAEKLFF.

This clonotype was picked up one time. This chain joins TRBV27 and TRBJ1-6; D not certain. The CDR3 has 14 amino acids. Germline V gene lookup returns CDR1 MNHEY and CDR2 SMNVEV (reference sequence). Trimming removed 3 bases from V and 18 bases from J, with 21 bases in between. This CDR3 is CASSFSPPELSPHF. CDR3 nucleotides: TGTGCCAGCAGTTTTTCCCCCCCTGAGCTGTCCCCCCACTTT.

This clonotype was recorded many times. The CDR3 here is CASGLAGGAYEQYF. Here the CDR3 DNA reads TGTGCCAGCGGGCTAGCGGGAGGCGCCTACGAGCAGTACTTC. The chain carries TRBV7-9 and TRBJ2-7; 11 bases line up with TRBD2. Losses at the gene ends were 8 bases for V and 2 bases for J; bases not matched to a gene: 5. The CDR3 sequence is 14 residues long. Per germline, CDR1 SEHNR and CDR2 FQNEAQ (reference sequence).

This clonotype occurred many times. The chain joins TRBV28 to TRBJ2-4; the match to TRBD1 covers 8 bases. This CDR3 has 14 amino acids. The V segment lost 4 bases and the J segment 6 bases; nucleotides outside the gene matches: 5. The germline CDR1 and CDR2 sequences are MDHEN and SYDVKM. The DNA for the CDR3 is TGTGCCAGCAGTTCTGGAGGGACAGGAAACATTCAGTACTTC. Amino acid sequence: CASSSGGTGNIQYF.

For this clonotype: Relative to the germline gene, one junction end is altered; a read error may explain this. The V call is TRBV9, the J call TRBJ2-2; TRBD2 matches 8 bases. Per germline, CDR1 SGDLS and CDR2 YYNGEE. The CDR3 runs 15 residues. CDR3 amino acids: CASSKGLAGSEELFF. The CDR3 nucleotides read TGTGCCAGCAGCAAAGGACTAGCAGGATCCGAGGAGCTGTTCTTT.

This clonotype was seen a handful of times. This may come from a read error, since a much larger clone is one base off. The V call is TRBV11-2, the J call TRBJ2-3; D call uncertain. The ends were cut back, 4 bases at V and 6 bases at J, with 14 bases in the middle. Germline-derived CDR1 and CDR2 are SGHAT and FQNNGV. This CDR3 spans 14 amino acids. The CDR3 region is CASSSEKAADTQYF. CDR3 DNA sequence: TGTGCCAGCAGCTCAGAAAAAGCAGCGGATACGCAGTATTTT.

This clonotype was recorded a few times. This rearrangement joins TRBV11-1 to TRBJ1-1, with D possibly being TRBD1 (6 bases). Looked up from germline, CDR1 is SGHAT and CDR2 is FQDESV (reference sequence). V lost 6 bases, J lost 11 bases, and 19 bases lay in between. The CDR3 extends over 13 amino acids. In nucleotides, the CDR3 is TGTGCCAGCAGACACAGGGAAATGACTGCGGCTTTCTTT. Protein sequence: CASRHREMTAAFF.

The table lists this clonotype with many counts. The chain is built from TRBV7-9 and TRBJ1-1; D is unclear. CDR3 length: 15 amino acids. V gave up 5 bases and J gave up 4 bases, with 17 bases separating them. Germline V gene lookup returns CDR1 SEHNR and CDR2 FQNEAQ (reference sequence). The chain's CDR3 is CASSPILGLGTEAFF. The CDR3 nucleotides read TGTGCCAGCAGCCCAATACTAGGGCTGGGCACTGAAGCTTTCTTT.

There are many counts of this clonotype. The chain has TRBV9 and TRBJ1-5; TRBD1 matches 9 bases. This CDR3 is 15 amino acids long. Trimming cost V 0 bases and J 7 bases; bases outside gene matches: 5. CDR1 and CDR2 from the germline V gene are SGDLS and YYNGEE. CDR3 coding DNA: TGTGCCAGCAGCGTAGGCGGGGACAGGGAACAGCCCCAGCATTTT. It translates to CASSVGGDREQPQHF. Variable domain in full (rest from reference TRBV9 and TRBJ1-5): DSGVTQTPKHLITATGQRVTLRCSPRSGDLSVYWYQQSLDQGLQFLIQYYNGEERAKGNILERFSAQQFPDLHSELNLSSLELGDSALYFCASSVGGDREQPQHFGDGTRLSIL.

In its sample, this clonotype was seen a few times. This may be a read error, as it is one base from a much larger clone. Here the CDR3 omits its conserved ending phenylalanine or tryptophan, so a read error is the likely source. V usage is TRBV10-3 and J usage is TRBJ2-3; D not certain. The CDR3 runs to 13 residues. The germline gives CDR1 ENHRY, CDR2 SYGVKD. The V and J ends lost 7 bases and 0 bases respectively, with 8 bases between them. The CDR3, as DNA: TGTGCCATCACGCGTACCAGCACAGATACGCAGTATCTT. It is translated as CAITRTSTDTQYL.

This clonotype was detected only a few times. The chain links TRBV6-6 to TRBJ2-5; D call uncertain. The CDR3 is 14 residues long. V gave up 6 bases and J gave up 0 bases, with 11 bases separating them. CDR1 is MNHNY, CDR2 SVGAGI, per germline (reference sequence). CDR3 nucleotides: TGTGCCAGCAGCCCGTATTCGTACCAAGAGACCCAGTACTTC. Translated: CASSPYSYQETQYF.

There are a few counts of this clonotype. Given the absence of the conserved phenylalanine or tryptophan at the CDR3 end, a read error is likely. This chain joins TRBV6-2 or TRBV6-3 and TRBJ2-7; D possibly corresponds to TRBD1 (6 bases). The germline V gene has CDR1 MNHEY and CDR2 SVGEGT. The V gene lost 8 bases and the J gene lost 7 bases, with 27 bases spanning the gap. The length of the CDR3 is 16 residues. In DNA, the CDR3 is TGTGCCAGCCGAACGGACTGGGGGCAGAGTCTGGGGGAGCAGTACCTC. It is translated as CASRTDWGQSLGEQYL.

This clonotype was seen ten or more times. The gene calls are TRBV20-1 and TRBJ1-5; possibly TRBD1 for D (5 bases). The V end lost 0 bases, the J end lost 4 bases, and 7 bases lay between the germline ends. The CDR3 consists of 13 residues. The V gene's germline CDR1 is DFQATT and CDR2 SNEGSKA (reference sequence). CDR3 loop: CSAREQANQPQHF. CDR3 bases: TGCAGTGCTAGAGAACAGGCTAATCAGCCCCAGCATTTT.

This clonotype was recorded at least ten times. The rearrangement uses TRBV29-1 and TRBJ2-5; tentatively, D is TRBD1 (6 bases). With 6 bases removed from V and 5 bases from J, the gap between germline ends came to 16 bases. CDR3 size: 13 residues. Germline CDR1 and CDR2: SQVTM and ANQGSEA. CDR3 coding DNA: TGCAGCGTGACTACAGGGCGTGTGGAGACCCAGTACTTC. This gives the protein CSVTTGRVETQYF.

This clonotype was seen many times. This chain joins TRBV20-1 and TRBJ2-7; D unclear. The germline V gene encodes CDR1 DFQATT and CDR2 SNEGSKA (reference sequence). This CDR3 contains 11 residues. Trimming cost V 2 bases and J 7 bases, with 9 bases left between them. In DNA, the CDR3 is TGCAGTGCTAGAATTGGGCGGGAGCAGTACTTC. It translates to CSARIGREQYF.

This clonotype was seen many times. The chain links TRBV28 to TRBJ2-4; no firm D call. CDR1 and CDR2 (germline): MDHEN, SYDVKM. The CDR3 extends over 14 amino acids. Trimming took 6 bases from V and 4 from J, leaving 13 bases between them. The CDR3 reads CASSKVTEKNIQYF. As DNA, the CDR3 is TGTGCCAGCAGCAAAGTCACAGAGAAAAACATTCAGTACTTC.

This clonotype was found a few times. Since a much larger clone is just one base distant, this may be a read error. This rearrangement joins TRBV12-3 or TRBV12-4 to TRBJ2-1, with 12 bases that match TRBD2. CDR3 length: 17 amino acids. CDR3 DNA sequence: TGTGCCAGCAGTTTAGGGCGACTAGCGGGAGATTACAATGGGCAGTTCTTC. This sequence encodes CASSLGRLAGDYNGQFF.

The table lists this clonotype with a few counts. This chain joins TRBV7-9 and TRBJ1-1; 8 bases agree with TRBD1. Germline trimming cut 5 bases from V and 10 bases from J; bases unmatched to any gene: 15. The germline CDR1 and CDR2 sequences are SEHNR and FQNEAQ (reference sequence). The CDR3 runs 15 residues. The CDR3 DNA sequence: TGTGCCAGCAGCACTGATGGACAGGGTTCATCTCGAGCTTTCTTT. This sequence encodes CASSTDGQGSSRAFF. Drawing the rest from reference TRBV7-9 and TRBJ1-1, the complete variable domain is DTGVSQNPRHKITKRGQNVTFRCDPISEHNRLYWYRQTLGQGPEFLTYFQNEAQLEKSRLLSDRFSAERPKGSFSTLEIQRTEQGDSAMYLCASSTDGQGSSRAFFGQGTRLTVV.

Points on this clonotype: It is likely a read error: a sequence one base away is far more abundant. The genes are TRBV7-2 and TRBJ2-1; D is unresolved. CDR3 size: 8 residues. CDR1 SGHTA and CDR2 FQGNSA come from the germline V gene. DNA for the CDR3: TGTGCCAGCAGCTTAGCGCCTTTC. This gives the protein CASSLAPF.

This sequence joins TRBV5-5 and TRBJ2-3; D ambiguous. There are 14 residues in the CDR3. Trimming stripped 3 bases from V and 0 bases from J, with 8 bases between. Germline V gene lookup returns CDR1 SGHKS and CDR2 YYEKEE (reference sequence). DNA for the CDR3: TGTGCCAGCAGCTCCCCGATAAGCACAGATACGCAGTATTTT. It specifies CASSSPISTDTQYF. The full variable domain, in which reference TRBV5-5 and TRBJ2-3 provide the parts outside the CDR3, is DAGVTQSPTHLIKTRGQQVTLRCSPISGHKSVSWYQQVLGQGPQFIFQYYEKEERGRGNFPDRFSARQFPNYSSELNVNALLLGDSALYLCASSSPISTDTQYFGPGTRLTVL.

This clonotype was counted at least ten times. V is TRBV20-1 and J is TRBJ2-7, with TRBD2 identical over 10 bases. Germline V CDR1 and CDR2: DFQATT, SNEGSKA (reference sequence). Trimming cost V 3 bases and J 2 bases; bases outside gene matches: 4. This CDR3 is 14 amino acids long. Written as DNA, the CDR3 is TGCAGTGCTAGGGGAGCGGGAGGGCCCTACGAGCAGTACTTC. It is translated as CSARGAGGPYEQYF.

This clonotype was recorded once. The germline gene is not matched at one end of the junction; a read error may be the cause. CDR3 nucleotide sequence: TGTGCCAGCAGCGAACTAGCGGCGAACACCGGGGAGCTGTTTTTC. This codes for CASSELAANTGELFF. The V call is TRBV6-6, the J call TRBJ2-2; the match to TRBD2 covers 8 bases. The germline V gene encodes CDR1 MNHNY and CDR2 SVGAGI (reference sequence). The CDR3 totals 15 residues.

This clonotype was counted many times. The CDR3 reads CASSLIGTSGSYGQFF. The CDR3 bases are TGTGCCAGCAGCTTAATTGGTACTAGCGGGAGCTATGGGCAGTTCTTC. V and J are TRBV7-8 and TRBJ2-1; 11 nucleotides match TRBD2. V was pared by 2 bases and J by 12 bases, with 12 bases of the junction left unmatched. This CDR3 region has 16 residues. Germline V lookup: CDR1 SGHVS, CDR2 FQNEAQ.